The clone carrying this T cell receptor (beta chain) was seen only once. As yet, its antigen is unknown. This entry comes from a study of T cell responses to AZD1222 COVID-19 vaccine. Only in-frame clones appear in the TCRdb table, and some are missing; sequencing was by immunoSEQ multiplex PCR. The table lists 110,000 or so clones, approximately 86% of them singletons. Whole-study results and caveats: Just 6 or 7 AZD1222 recipients were seropositive at baseline. Donors were chiefly white British, with a greater number of females, and clonal diversity was perhaps underestimated. Spike regions recognized by vaccine-associated CD4 TCRs spanned the protein, led by 160-218 and 743-854.

The sample consisted of peripheral blood, taken 28 days after the second AZD1222 dose. This clonotype was obtained from an adult who received the AZD1222 COVID-19 vaccine.

For the CDR3, the DNA is TGTGCCAGCAGTCCACCCCAGGGGATGAACACTGAAGCTTTCTTT. This codes for CASSPPQGMNTEAFF. V usage is TRBV28 and J usage is TRBJ1-1, with a weak D call TRBD1 (6 bases). CDR3 length: 15 amino acids. From germline, CDR1 is MDHEN and CDR2 SYDVKM. V gave up 5 bases and J gave up 0 bases, with 13 bases separating them.